This TCR beta chain is drawn from a study of siplizumab effects on memory and regulatory T cells. Study conclusions and caveats: Siplizumab significantly reduced alloreactive sequences traceable to unstimulated CD4+ memory cells. Suppressive capability of dividing Tregs from siplizumab cultures went unverified.

Clones were sequenced by immunoSEQ multiplex PCR, and TCRdb holds only the in-frame ones, with some missing. The table includes 15,000 or so clones, around 43% detected once. Over a period of 5 to 7 days at 37 degrees C, the mixed lymphocyte reaction cells were cocultured. Trimming at V came to 4 bases and at J to 6 bases, leaving 6 bases not matched to a gene. Per the germline V gene, CDR1 is SGHNT and CDR2 is YENEEA. The CDR3 contains 13 residues. Judged by abundance, this clone is medium-sized. Its antigen is as yet unknown. The receptor's source is a human donor in good health; the cells came from an allogeneic mixed lymphocyte reaction. Some clones in this sample may be carry-over from other donors' samples. The gene calls are TRBV11-3 and TRBJ2-7; 7 positions agree with TRBD2. The sample was CFSE-low (dividing) CD4+ T cells sorted from an allogeneic mixed lymphocyte reaction. CDR3 nucleotide sequence: TGTGCCAGCAGCTCCTCCTCGGGGGGCGAGCAGTACTTC. Translating it yields CASSSSSGGEQYF.